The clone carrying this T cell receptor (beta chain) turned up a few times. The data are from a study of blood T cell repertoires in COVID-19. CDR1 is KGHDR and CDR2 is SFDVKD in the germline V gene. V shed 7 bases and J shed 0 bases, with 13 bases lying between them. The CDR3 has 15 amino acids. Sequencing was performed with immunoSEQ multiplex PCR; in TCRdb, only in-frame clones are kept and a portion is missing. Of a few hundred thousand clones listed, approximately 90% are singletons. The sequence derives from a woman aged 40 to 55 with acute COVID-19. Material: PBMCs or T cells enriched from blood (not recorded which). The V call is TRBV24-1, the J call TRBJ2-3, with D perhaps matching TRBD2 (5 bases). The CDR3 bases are TGTGCCACCAGCCCTGGGCCGGGGAGCACAGATACGCAGTATTTT. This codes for CATSPGPGSTDTQYF.